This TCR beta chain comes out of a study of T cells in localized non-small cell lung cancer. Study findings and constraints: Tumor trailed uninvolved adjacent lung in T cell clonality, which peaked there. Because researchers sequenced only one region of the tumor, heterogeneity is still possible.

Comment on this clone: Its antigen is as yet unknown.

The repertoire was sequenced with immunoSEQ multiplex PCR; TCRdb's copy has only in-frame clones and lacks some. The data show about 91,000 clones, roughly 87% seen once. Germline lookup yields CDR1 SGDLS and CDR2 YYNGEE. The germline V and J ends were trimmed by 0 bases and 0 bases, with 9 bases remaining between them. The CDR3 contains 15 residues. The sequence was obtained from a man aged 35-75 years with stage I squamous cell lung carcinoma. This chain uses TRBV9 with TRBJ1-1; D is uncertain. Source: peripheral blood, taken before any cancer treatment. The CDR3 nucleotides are TGTGCCAGCAGCGTAGGTTCAGAGTTGAACACTGAAGCTTTCTTT. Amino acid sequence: CASSVGSELNTEAFF.